Shown below are 27 T cell receptor beta chains from a single sample sequenced in a study of T cells after yellow fever vaccination (dated by TCRdb to the late 2010s). This specimen's treatment or condition label, interpreted: live attenuated yellow fever vaccine strain. Libraries were constructed by 5' RACE. Sequencing used an Illumina HiSeq 2500. TCRdb took the public reads, trimmed them with fastp at Q25, ran MiXCR for clone calling and kept in-frame beta chains. Entries that share a CDR3 protein sequence are merged under the most common genes and DNA. The sample table holds under 700,000 distinct CDR3 sequences, of which less than 20% were seen once. Roughly a sixth of the sample is in the top ten clones. The material sequenced was PBMCs, taken about 5 days after the first yellow fever vaccination. The receptors originated from a man aged 18 to 35 who received the YFV17D yellow fever vaccine.

This clonotype was seen a handful of times. The chain uses TRBV7-9 and TRBJ2-2; no definite D call. CDR1 is SEHNR, CDR2 FQNEAQ, per germline (reference sequence). The V and J ends lost 1 base and 5 bases respectively, with 8 bases between them. The length of the CDR3 is 14 residues. CDR3 amino acids: CASSLGMPTGELFF. In DNA form, the CDR3 reads TGTGCCAGCAGCTTAGGGATGCCTACCGGGGAGCTGTTTTTT.

This rearrangement joins TRBV6-2 or TRBV6-3 to TRBJ1-2; no definite D call. Deletions cut 5 bases from V and 5 bases from J, with 15 bases between. The CDR3 sequence is 14 residues long. From germline, CDR1 is MNHEY and CDR2 SVGEGT. CDR3 in amino acids: CASSRFLEGYGYTF. CDR3 DNA sequence: TGTGCCAGCAGTCGATTCCTCGAGGGATATGGCTACACCTTC.

The genes are TRBV7-9 and TRBJ1-1, with D tentatively TRBD1 (5 bases). Germline V gene lookup returns CDR1 SEHNR and CDR2 FQNEAQ (reference sequence). This CDR3 has 13 residues. Trimming shortened V by 8 bases and J by 3 bases, and 13 bases separated the two germline ends. The CDR3 region is CASHDGTYTEAFF. DNA of the CDR3: TGTGCCAGCCATGACGGGACCTACACTGAAGCTTTCTTT. The full variable domain, completed using reference TRBV7-9 and TRBJ1-1, is DTGVSQNPRHKITKRGQNVTFRCDPISEHNRLYWYRQTLGQGPEFLTYFQNEAQLEKSRLLSDRFSAERPKGSFSTLEIQRTEQGDSAMYLCASHDGTYTEAFFGQGTRLTVV.

In its sample, this clonotype was seen a few times. The chain couples TRBV25-1 to TRBJ2-1; TRBD2 matches 7 bases. Trimming removed 5 bases from V and 1 base from J; junction bases left unmatched: 11. The CDR3 extends over 17 amino acids. CDR1 and CDR2 from the germline V gene are MGHDK and SYGVNS. The CDR3 loop reads CASSTPAWGGSYNEQFF. The CDR3 DNA reads as TGTGCCAGCAGTACCCCAGCATGGGGGGGATCCTACAATGAGCAGTTCTTC.

V gene TRBV27 combines with J gene TRBJ1-2; tentative D call: TRBD1 (5 bases). The V end was cut by 6 bases, the J end by 13 bases, with 21 bases between. The CDR3 extends over 13 amino acids. Germline assignment: CDR1 MNHEY and CDR2 SMNVEV (reference sequence). This CDR3 reads CASSSRDQGDSTF. The CDR3 nucleotides are TGTGCCAGCAGCTCCCGGGACCAAGGTGATTCCACCTTC.

The V call is TRBV6-5, the J call TRBJ2-1; D ambiguous. Germline CDR1 is MNHEY and CDR2 is SVGAGI. The CDR3 totals 12 residues. V gave up 6 bases and J gave up 4 bases, with 7 bases separating them. CDR3 bases: TGTGCCAGCAGACATGTTTACAATGAGCAGTTCTTC. It is translated as CASRHVYNEQFF.

This clonotype came up a few times. CDR3 coding DNA: TGTGCCAGCTCACCACCGGACAGGGCTGGAAACACCATATATTTT. Its protein product is CASSPPDRAGNTIYF. The chain has TRBV18 and TRBJ1-3, with 8 bases aligning to TRBD1. Unmatched junction bases numbered 0, after V lost 0 bases and J lost 2 bases. Germline V gene lookup returns CDR1 KGHSH and CDR2 LQKENI. CDR3 length: 15 residues.

This clonotype was found many times. This sequence joins TRBV11-2 and TRBJ2-1; D is ambiguous. Germline CDR1 and CDR2: SGHAT and FQNNGV. Deletions cut 1 base from V and 0 bases from J, with 4 bases between. The length of the CDR3 is 14 residues. CDR3 bases: TGTGCCAGCAGCTTAGTGGGCTCCTACAATGAGCAGTTCTTC. Its translation: CASSLVGSYNEQFF.

A few counts support this clonotype. V and J are TRBV2 and TRBJ1-2; D may be TRBD1 (5 bases). The germline V gene encodes CDR1 SNHLY and CDR2 FYNNEI. V dropped 9 bases and J dropped 5 bases, with 16 bases sitting between them. This CDR3 has 13 amino acids. The CDR3 nucleotides read TGTGCCAGGGGGGGGATACAGGCTTATGGCTACACCTTC. This codes for CARGGIQAYGYTF.

This clonotype occurred a few times. The chain carries TRBV7-9 and TRBJ2-2; TRBD1 matches at 8 bases. The ends lost 8 bases at V and 3 bases at J; junction bases unmatched: 14. Looked up from germline, CDR1 is SEHNR and CDR2 is FQNEAQ (reference sequence). This CDR3 is 17 amino acids long. CDR3 nucleotide sequence: TGTGCCAGCCATAACAGGGGGGCGAAGTCGGACACCGGGGAGCTGTTTTTT. Protein product: CASHNRGAKSDTGELFF.

This clonotype came up a few times. Its ends do not fully match the called genes, so a read error is possible. V is TRBV7-3 and J is TRBJ2-1; D is unresolved. Per the germline V gene, CDR1 is SGHTA and CDR2 is FQGTGA. The CDR3 is 15 amino acids. The CDR3 here is CASSRKSGSNNEQFF. CDR3 sequence (DNA): TGTGCCAGCAGCCGGAAATCGGGCTCCAACAATGAGCAGTTCTTC. Filled out from reference TRBV7-3 and TRBJ2-1, the complete variable domain reads GAGVSQTPSNKVTEKGKYVELRCDPISGHTALYWYRQSLGQGPEFLIYFQGTGAADDSGLPNDRFFAVRPEGSVSTLKIQRTERGDSAVYLCASSRKSGSNNEQFFGPGTRLTVL.

A few counts support this clonotype. This rearrangement joins TRBV24-1 to TRBJ2-2; D gene unclear. Deletions cut 7 bases from V and 2 bases from J, with 13 bases between. There are 15 residues in the CDR3. Germline V CDR1 and CDR2: KGHDR, SFDVKD. DNA for the CDR3: TGTGCCACCAGCCGAGGAGAGGATAACACCGGGGAGCTGTTTTTT. Protein sequence: CATSRGEDNTGELFF.

The chain couples TRBV2 to TRBJ2-1; tentatively, D is TRBD1 (5 bases). There are 13 residues in the CDR3. CDR1 and CDR2 (germline): SNHLY, FYNNEI. V lost 8 bases and J lost 8, with 16 bases in between. The CDR3 loop is CASRHTGRDEQFF. The CDR3 DNA follows: TGTGCCAGCCGCCATACAGGTCGCGATGAGCAGTTCTTC.

The chain carries TRBV10-3 and TRBJ2-5, with D uncertain. Germline assignment: CDR1 ENHRY and CDR2 SYGVKD. V lost 11 bases and J 4 bases, leaving 8 bases between the germline ends. This CDR3 comprises 10 residues. The CDR3 bases are TGTGCCGCCAAGCGAGAGACCCAGTACTTC. Translating gives CAAKRETQYF.

A single count supports this clonotype. The DNA of the CDR3 is TGTGCCAGCAGTTACGATGGTGAGGGGTACATTCAGTACTTC. This sequence encodes CASSYDGEGYIQYF. The rearrangement joins TRBV6-5 to TRBJ2-4; D is tentatively TRBD1 or TRBD2 (5 bases each). The CDR3 sequence is 14 residues long. Germline assignment: CDR1 MNHEY and CDR2 SVGAGI. Trimming took off 2 bases at V and 8 bases at J, with 13 bases between the two ends.

This sequence joins TRBV4-2 and TRBJ2-3; unclear D gene. The V end was cut by 2 bases, the J end by 4 bases, with 22 bases between. This CDR3 comprises 18 residues. Germline V gene lookup returns CDR1 LGHNA and CDR2 YNFKEQ. The CDR3 nucleotides are TGTGCCAGCAGCCAACCCGCTATAGGCCCTGGTAGGGCAGATACGCAGTATTTT. This sequence encodes CASSQPAIGPGRADTQYF.

The J gene is TRBJ1-5, the V gene TRBV20-1, with D possibly TRBD1 on 6 matching bases. The CDR3 is 15 amino acids. The V end lost 0 bases, the J end lost 3 bases, and 12 bases lay between the germline ends. CDR1 is DFQATT, CDR2 SNEGSKA, per germline (reference sequence). The DNA for the CDR3 is TGCAGTGCTAGAGATCAGGGGTCCTTCAATCAGCCCCAGCATTTT. This codes for CSARDQGSFNQPQHF.

The sample holds a few counts of this clonotype. This chain links TRBV24-1 with TRBJ2-6; D remains ambiguous. The CDR3 runs to 14 residues. Germline V CDR1 and CDR2: KGHDR, SFDVKD. The V end lost 5 bases, the J end lost 1 base, and 5 bases lay between the germline ends. The CDR3 sequence: CATSGNSGANVLTF. The CDR3 DNA reads TGTGCCACCAGTGGGAATTCTGGGGCCAACGTCCTGACTTTC.

This clonotype was counted a few times. V is TRBV18 and J is TRBJ1-1; tentative D call: TRBD1 (6 bases). There are 14 residues in the CDR3. Germline V CDR1 and CDR2: KGHSH, LQKENI. Trimming shortened V by 6 bases and J by 3 bases, and 14 bases separated the two germline ends. The DNA of the CDR3 is TGTGCCAGCTCCAGAACAGGGAGGGACACTGAAGCTTTCTTT. Amino acid sequence: CASSRTGRDTEAFF.

This clonotype was seen only a few times. The chain joins TRBV5-1 to TRBJ1-5, with TRBD1 matching 7 bases. The J segment lost 3 bases and the V segment lost 4 bases, leaving 13 bases of the junction unmatched. Germline V gene data show CDR1 as SGHRS and CDR2 as YFSETQ. This CDR3 comprises 17 residues. CDR3 sequence reads: CASSPGPTGQTNQPQHF. In nucleotides, the CDR3 is TGCGCCAGCAGCCCGGGTCCTACGGGACAGACCAATCAGCCCCAGCATTTT.

CDR3 residues: CASLVRQKDTEAFF. The CDR3 DNA is TGTGCCAGCCTAGTTAGACAGAAGGACACTGAAGCTTTCTTT. The V call is TRBV6-2 or TRBV6-3, the J call TRBJ1-1, with D tentatively TRBD1 (5 bases). Looked up from germline, CDR1 is MNHEY and CDR2 is SVGEGT. The germline V and J ends were trimmed by 8 bases and 3 bases, with 16 bases remaining between them. The CDR3 length is 14 residues.

The CDR3 bases are TGTGCCAGCACGGGGGCCCCTGCTGGAGATACGCAGTATTTT. Its translation is CASTGAPAGDTQYF. This chain connects TRBV5-4 to TRBJ2-3; either TRBD1 or TRBD2 may supply D (6 bases each). There are 14 residues in the CDR3. The germline CDR1 and CDR2 sequences are SGHNT and YYREEE (reference sequence). V lost 6 bases and J 5 bases, leaving 16 bases between the germline ends.

This chain joins TRBV6-1 and TRBJ2-5; D remains ambiguous. Trimming shortened V by 2 bases and J by 7 bases, and 8 bases separated the two germline ends. Germline CDR1 and CDR2: MNHNS and SASEGT. The CDR3 is made up of 12 amino acids. The CDR3 DNA is TGTGCCAGCAGTGAAAGAGTTGGGACCCAGTACTTC. This codes for CASSERVGTQYF.

This chain links TRBV27 with TRBJ1-4, with D hard to call. Germline CDR1 is MNHEY and CDR2 is SMNVEV (reference sequence). Trimming left V 2 bases short and J 4 bases short, with 11 bases between. The length of the CDR3 is 15 residues. For the CDR3, the DNA is TGTGCCAGCAGTTTAGGAGACCAGCTTAATGAAAAACTGTTTTTT. This gives the protein CASSLGDQLNEKLFF.

This clonotype has just a few counts. The rearrangement links TRBV29-1 to TRBJ2-1; the D call may be TRBD1 or TRBD2 (6 bases each). This CDR3 contains 14 residues. Germline V gene sequence: CDR1 SQVTM, CDR2 ANQGSEA. Trimming removed 5 bases from V and 6 bases from J, with 17 bases in between. CDR3 sequence: CSVWGAVSTNEQFF. The CDR3 region has the DNA TGCAGCGTTTGGGGGGCGGTATCGACCAATGAGCAGTTCTTC.

J is TRBJ1-4 and V is TRBV7-2; 11 bases match TRBD1. Germline V gene data show CDR1 as SGHTA and CDR2 as FQGNSA. V lost 5 bases and J lost 7; bases outside the gene matches: 6. The CDR3 consists of 15 residues. The chain's CDR3 is CASSLGQGVSEKLFF. The CDR3 DNA sequence: TGTGCCAGCAGCCTGGGACAGGGGGTTAGTGAAAAACTGTTTTTT. Full variable domain (missing parts from reference TRBV7-2 and TRBJ1-4): GAGVSQSPSNKVTEKGKDVELRCDPISGHTALYWYRQSLGQGLEFLIYFQGNSAPDKSGLPSDRFSAERTGGSVSTLTIQRTQQEDSAVYLCASSLGQGVSEKLFFGSGTQLSVL.

This chain connects TRBV25-1 to TRBJ1-2, with D unclear. Germline V gene data show CDR1 as MGHDK and CDR2 as SYGVNS. The CDR3 runs to 14 residues. Trimming pared 2 bases from V and 5 bases from J, leaving 12 bases between. CDR3 DNA sequence: TGTGCCAGCAGTGAAGGCTGGGCCATGTATGGCTACACCTTC. Translated: CASSEGWAMYGYTF.